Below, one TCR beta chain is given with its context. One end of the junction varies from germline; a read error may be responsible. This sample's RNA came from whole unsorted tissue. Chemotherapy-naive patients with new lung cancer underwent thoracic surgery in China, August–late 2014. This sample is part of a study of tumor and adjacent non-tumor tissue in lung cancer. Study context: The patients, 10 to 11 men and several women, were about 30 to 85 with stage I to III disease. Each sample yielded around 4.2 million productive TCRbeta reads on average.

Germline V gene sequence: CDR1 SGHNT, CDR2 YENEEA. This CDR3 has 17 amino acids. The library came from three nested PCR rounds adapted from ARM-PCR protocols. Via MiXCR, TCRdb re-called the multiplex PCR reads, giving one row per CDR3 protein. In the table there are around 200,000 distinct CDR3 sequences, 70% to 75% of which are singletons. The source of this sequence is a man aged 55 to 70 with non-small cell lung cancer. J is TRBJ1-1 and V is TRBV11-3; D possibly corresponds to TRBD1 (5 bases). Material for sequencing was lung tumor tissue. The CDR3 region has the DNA TGTGCCAGCAGCTTAGGACGCCTTACTTCGGACAACACTGAAGTTTTCTTT. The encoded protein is CASSLGRLTSDNTEVFF.